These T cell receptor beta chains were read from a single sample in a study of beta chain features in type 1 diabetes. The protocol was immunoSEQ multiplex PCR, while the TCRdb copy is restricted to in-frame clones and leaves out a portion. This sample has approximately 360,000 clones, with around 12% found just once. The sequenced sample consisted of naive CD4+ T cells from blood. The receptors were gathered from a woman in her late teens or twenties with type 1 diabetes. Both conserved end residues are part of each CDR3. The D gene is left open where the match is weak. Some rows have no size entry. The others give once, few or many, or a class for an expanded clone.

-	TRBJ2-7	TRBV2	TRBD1	TGTGCCAGCAGACTAACGGGACAGGGCGAGCAGTACTTC	CASRLTGQGEQYF
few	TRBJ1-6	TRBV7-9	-	TGTGCCAGCAGCGGAAGCGACAGGCCTCTTTCACCCCTCCACTTT	CASSGSDRPLSPLHF
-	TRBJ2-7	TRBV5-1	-	TGCGCCAGCAGCTTGGTGGCTTCCTACGAGCAGTACTTC	CASSLVASYEQYF
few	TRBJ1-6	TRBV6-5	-	TGTGCCAGCAGCTACAAAACGGATTCACCCCTCCACTTT	CASSYKTDSPLHF
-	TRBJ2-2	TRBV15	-	TGTGCCACCAGCAGAGCCCCGGGCAGGGGACCCACCGGGGAGCTGTTTTTT	CATSRAPGRGPTGELFF
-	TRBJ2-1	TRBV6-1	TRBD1	TGTGCCAGCAGTGGACGCCGATGGGACAGGAAGAACAATGAGCAGTTCTTC	CASSGRRWDRKNNEQFF
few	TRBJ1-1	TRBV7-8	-	TGTGCCAGCAGAGGCAGGGGAATCCCGCTGAACACTGAAGCTTTCTTT	CASRGRGIPLNTEAFF
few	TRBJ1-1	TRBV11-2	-	TGTGCCACCGAGATGAACACTGAAGCTTTCTTT	CATEMNTEAFF
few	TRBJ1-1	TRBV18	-	TGTGCCAGCTCACCTCCAGGATCACCGAACACTGAAGCTTTCTTT	CASSPPGSPNTEAFF
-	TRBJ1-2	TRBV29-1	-	TGCAGCGTGGGTGCGACAGCCCACTATGGCTACACCTTC	CSVGATAHYGYTF
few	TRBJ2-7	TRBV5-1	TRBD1	TGCGCCAGCAGCCCGGACAGGGCGACCTACGAGCAGTACTTC	CASSPDRATYEQYF
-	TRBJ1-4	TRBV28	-	TGTGCCAGCAGTTTCCTCAATGAAAAACTGTTTTTT	CASSFLNEKLFF
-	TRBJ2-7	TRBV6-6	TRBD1	TGTGCCAGCAGTTACCCGGGACAGGGGGCCAGCGAGCAGTACTTC	CASSYPGQGASEQYF
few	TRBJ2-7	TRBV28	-	TGTGCCAGCAGTCCTCTCTGGAGGAGGTCCCCCTACGAGCAGTACTTC	CASSPLWRRSPYEQYF
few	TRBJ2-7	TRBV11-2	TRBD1	TGTGCCAGCAGCTTCGGACAGGGGGGCTCCTACGAGCAGTACTTC	CASSFGQGGSYEQYF
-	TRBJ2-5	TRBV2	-	TGTGCCAGCAGTGATTCGGGAATTCAAGAGACCCAGTACTTC	CASSDSGIQETQYF
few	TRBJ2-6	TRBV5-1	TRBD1	TGCGCCAGCAGCTTGGCGACAGGGGTAGTGGCCAACGTCCTGACTTTC	CASSLATGVVANVLTF
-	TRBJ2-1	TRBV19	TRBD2	TGTGCCAGTAGTATAGGTCCTAGCGGGAGGTGGCAGTTCTTC	CASSIGPSGRWQFF
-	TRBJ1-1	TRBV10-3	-	TGTGCCATCACCTCGAGCGGGGGGGGCACTGAAGCTTTCTTT	CAITSSGGGTEAFF
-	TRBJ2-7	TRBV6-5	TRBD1	TGTGCCAGCACCCGGGACAGCTCCTACGAGCAGTACTTC	CASTRDSSYEQYF
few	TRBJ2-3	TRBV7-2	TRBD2	TGTGCCAGCAGCTGGGCCGCTCTTCGCGGGAGTTTTCGAACAGATACGCAGTATTTT	CASSWAALRGSFRTDTQYF
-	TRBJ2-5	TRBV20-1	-	TGCAGTGCTAGAGATCCCCCCAACCAGTACTTC	CSARDPPNQYF
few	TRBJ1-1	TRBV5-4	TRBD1	TGTGCCAGCAGCTTGGAGGCAGGGGGAATGACTGAAGCTTTCTTT	CASSLEAGGMTEAFF
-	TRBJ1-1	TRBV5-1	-	TGCGCCAGCAGCTTGTTGCGGGGGTTTGGCACTGAAGCTTTCTTT	CASSLLRGFGTEAFF
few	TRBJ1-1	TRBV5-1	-	TGCGCCAGCAGCCCTGGCCAGGGAAGGAGGGACACTGAAGCTTTCTTT	CASSPGQGRRDTEAFF
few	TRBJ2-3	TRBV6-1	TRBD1	TGTGCCAGCAGTGCCCGGACAGGGACAGGCCCAGATACGCAGTATTTT	CASSARTGTGPDTQYF
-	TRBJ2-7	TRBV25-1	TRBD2	TGTGCCAGCGCCCCCAGGTTTCAGCGGGAGCCTCACGAGCAGTACTTC	CASAPRFQREPHEQYF
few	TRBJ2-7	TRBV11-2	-	TGTGCCAGCCGAAGTACCCGATCCCCGAGGCAGTACTTC	CASRSTRSPRQYF
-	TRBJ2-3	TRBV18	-	TGTGCCAGCTCACCACTGGTTCAAGGGGTGGATACGCAGTATTTT	CASSPLVQGVDTQYF
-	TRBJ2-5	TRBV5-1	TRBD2	TGCGCCAGCAGCCGGGGGGACGGAAGACAAGAGACCCAGTACTTC	CASSRGDGRQETQYF
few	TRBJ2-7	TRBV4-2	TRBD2	TGTGCCAGCAGCCAAGTTTCCCTTTGGACTAGCGGGAGGGACGAGCAGTACTTC	CASSQVSLWTSGRDEQYF
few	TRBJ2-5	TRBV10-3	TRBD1	TGTGCCATCAGCGGACAGGGCTACCAAGAGACCCAGTACTTC	CAISGQGYQETQYF
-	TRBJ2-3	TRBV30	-	TGTGCCTGGAGTGAGCCGTCGGGACTCGGCACAGATACGCAGTATTTT	CAWSEPSGLGTDTQYF
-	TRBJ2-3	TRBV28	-	TGTGCCAGCAGTCCCCATCGGTCCATACCTACGCAGTATTTT	CASSPHRSIPTQYF
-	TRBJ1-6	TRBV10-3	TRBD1	TGTGCCATCAGTCCAGCCGGGACAGGGGGTTTACCCCTCCACTTT	CAISPAGTGGLPLHF
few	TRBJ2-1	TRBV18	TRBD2	TGTGCCAGCTCACCCGCGGGAGGGTGGAATGAGCAGTTCTTC	CASSPAGGWNEQFF
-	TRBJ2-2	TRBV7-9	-	TGTGCCAGCAGCTTACAGGGGTACACCGGGGAGCTGTTTTTT	CASSLQGYTGELFF
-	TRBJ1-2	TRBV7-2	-	TGTGCCAGCAGCCCAACGACGGGTCAAGAAAGGCGGGACTACACCTTC	CASSPTTGQERRDYTF
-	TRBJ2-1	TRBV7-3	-	TGTGCCAGCAGCTTGGTAGGGAGCTCCTACAATGAGCAGTTCTTC	CASSLVGSSYNEQFF
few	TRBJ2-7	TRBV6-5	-	TGTGCCAGCAGTTATAGGCGGGCCTCCTACGAGCAGTACTTC	CASSYRRASYEQYF
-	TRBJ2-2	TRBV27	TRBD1	TGTGCCAGCAGTGGAAAGACAGGGGTCAACACCGGGGAGCTGTTTTTT	CASSGKTGVNTGELFF
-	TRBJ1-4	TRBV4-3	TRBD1	TGCGCCAGCAGCCGCACTCCGGGACAGGGTGGGGAAAAACTGTTTTTT	CASSRTPGQGGEKLFF
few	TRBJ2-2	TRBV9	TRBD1	TGTGCCAGCAGCGCGGACAGGGTAGGGGACACCGGGGAGCTGTTTTTT	CASSADRVGDTGELFF
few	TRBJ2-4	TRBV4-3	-	TGCGCCAGCAGCCAAGAACCTGGGGGGTGGGGTAACATTCAGTACTTC	CASSQEPGGWGNIQYF
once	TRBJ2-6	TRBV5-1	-	TGCGCCAGCAGTGGACAGAGCTCTGGGGCCAACGTCCTGACTTTC	CASSGQSSGANVLTF
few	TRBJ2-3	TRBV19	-	TGTGCCAGTAGTATAGCCCCCCCGGGTACACACACAGATACGCAGTATTTT	CASSIAPPGTHTDTQYF
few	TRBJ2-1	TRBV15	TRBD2	TGTGCCACCAGCAGAGATCTGACTAGCGGGGGGCCGGGGGGTGAGCAGTTCTTC	CATSRDLTSGGPGGEQFF
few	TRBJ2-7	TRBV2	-	TGTGCCACAACGGACAGACTATACGAGCAGTACTTC	CATTDRLYEQYF
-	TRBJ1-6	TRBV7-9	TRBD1	TGTGCCAGCAGCCGACAGGGGGCATCTCATTCACCCCTCCACTTT	CASSRQGASHSPLHF
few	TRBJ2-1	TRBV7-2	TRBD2	TGTGCCAGCAGCTTAGCCCCCCTAGCGGGGGGGAGTGAGCAGTTCTTC	CASSLAPLAGGSEQFF
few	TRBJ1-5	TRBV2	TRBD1	TGTGCCAGCAGTGGGACAGGAGGCAATCAGCCCCAGCATTTT	CASSGTGGNQPQHF
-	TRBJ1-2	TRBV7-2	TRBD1	TGTGCCAGCAGCCGATACACCGGACAGGGACACTATGGCTACACCTTC	CASSRYTGQGHYGYTF
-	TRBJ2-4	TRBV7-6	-	TGTGCCAGCAGCTTATCTGAGCTGAACATTCAGTACTTC	CASSLSELNIQYF
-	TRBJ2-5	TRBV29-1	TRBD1	TGCAGCGTTGAAAAGACAGGGCAAGAGACCCAGTACTTC	CSVEKTGQETQYF
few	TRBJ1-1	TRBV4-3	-	TGCGCCAGCAGCCTACGGACATCCATGAACACTGAAGCTTTCTTT	CASSLRTSMNTEAFF
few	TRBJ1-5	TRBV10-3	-	TGTGCCATCAGTGCATCCCTGGCCCCCCAGCATTTT	CAISASLAPQHF
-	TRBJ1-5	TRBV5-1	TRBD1	TGCGCCAGCAGCCAGGGACAGCCAAATCAGCCCCAGCATTTT	CASSQGQPNQPQHF
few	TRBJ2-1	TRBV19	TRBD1	TGTGCCAGTAGGGTGCGACAGGGCTCCTACAATGAGCAGTTCTTC	CASRVRQGSYNEQFF
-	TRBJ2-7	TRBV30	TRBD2	TGTGCCTGGAGTGGGAGCGGGGGACCCTACGAGCAGTACTTC	CAWSGSGGPYEQYF